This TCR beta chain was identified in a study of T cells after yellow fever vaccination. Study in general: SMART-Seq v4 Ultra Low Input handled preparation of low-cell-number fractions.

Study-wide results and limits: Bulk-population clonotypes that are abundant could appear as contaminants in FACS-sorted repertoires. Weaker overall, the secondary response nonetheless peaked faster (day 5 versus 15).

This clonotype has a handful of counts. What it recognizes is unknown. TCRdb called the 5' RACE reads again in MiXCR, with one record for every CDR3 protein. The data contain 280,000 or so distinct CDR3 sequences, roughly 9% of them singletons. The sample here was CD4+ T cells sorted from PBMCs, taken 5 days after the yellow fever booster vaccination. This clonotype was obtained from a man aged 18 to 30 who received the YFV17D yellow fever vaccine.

CDR3: CASRPDGAYEQYV. The DNA for the CDR3 is TGTGCCAGCCGCCCCGATGGGGCTTACGAGCAGTACGTC. The V and J genes are TRBV18 and TRBJ2-7; D is possibly TRBD1 (5 bases). V was trimmed by 8 bases and J by 4 bases, leaving 15 bases between them. This CDR3 region has 13 residues. The germline CDR1 and CDR2 sequences are KGHSH and LQKENI.